This T cell receptor (beta chain) was observed in a study of CD8+CD57+ T cells in acquired aplastic anemia. Study-level information: When averaged, DNA from sorted CD4+ and CD8+ cells came to approximately 3.2 ug. General observations from the study: Controls did not differ significantly from patients in CD8+ Simpson's diversity.

Germline CDR1 is SEHNR and CDR2 is FQNEAQ (reference sequence). This CDR3 contains 15 residues. Turning to this clonotype: The antigen remains unidentified.

TCR beta VDJ and CDR3 profiling used genomic DNA as template. Via MiXCR, TCRdb re-called the reads, giving one row per CDR3 protein. The sample lists over 150,000 distinct CDR3 sequences, about two thirds occurring once. Flow cytometry had shown expanded CD8+CD57+ cells in the patients chosen for sequencing. The V call is TRBV7-9, the J call TRBJ2-1, with TRBD1 matching over 10 bases. TRBJ2-4 matches the DNA end more closely, so the J call is doubtful. Sequencing input: sorted CD4+, CD8+, or CD8+CD57+ T cells (not recorded which) from PBMCs. The TCR comes from a human donor with aplastic anemia. This CDR3 reads CASSSGTGEGNIQYF. As DNA, the CDR3 is TGTGCCAGCAGCTCCGGGACAGGGGAGGGCAACATTCAGTACTTC.